These 27 T cell receptor beta chains were all obtained from the same sample, sequenced in a study of neurological immune-mediated disorders. TCRdb reprocessed the 5' RACE reads with MiXCR, giving one entry per CDR3 protein. Among approximately 82,000 distinct CDR3 sequences listed, under 15% were seen once. The time point was: longitudinal time-point 2. Specimen: PBMCs. The receptors shown here come from a female donor with HTLV-1-associated myelopathy (HAM/TSP).

This clonotype was recorded many times. The J gene is TRBJ2-2, the V gene TRBV4-1; D is unclear. Germline values: CDR1 MGHRA, CDR2 YSYEKL. Trimming removed 7 bases at V and 13 bases at J, with 4 bases between. This CDR3 region has 8 residues. CDR3 residues: CASTVLFF. The CDR3 DNA reads as TGCGCCAGCACAGTGCTGTTTTTT.

Ten or more counts support this clonotype. The chain joins TRBV10-3 to TRBJ1-4; weak D call: TRBD1 (5 bases). The germline gives CDR1 ENHRY, CDR2 SYGVKD. V lost 7 bases and J 5 bases, leaving 11 bases between the germline ends. The length of the CDR3 is 13 residues. The CDR3 sequence is CAITGFPNEKLFF. The DNA of the CDR3 is TGTGCCATCACAGGGTTCCCAAATGAAAAACTGTTTTTT.

This clonotype was picked up many times. V and J are TRBV29-1 and TRBJ2-7, with a tentative D call TRBD1 (6 bases). V was cut by 3 bases and J by 3 bases, with 12 bases left in between. This CDR3 comprises 13 residues. Germline CDR1 reads SQVTM; CDR2 reads ANQGSEA. CDR3 sequence (DNA): TGCAGCGTTGAGCCGGCAGGGGACTACGAGCAGTACTTC. Its translation is CSVEPAGDYEQYF.

This clonotype came up many times. The chain carries TRBV7-9 and TRBJ2-7, with 9 bases matching TRBD1. Germline CDR1 is SEHNR and CDR2 is FQNEAQ (reference sequence). The CDR3 loop spans 16 amino acids. The ends lost 5 bases at V and 3 bases at J; junction bases unmatched: 11. The CDR3 here is CASSGRSRTGVYEQYF. The CDR3 nucleotides are TGTGCCAGCAGCGGAAGGTCCCGGACAGGGGTCTACGAGCAGTACTTC.

This clonotype showed up many times. The chain is built from TRBV4-1 and TRBJ2-7, with a weak D call TRBD2 (5 bases). The CDR3 covers 15 residues. The V end lost 0 bases, the J end lost 0 bases, and 9 bases lay between the germline ends. CDR1 is MGHRA and CDR2 is YSYEKL in the germline V gene. In nucleotides, the CDR3 is TGCGCCAGCAGCCAAGACAGCGGCTTCTCCTACGAGCAGTACTTC. It specifies CASSQDSGFSYEQYF.

This clonotype was detected ten times or more. The chain has TRBV6-1 and TRBJ2-3; no firm D call. Per the germline V gene, CDR1 is MNHNS and CDR2 is SASEGT. Trimming cost V 6 bases and J 0 bases, with 10 bases left between them. The CDR3 totals 14 residues. CDR3 in DNA: TGTGCCAGCAGACAGCCCGCTAGCACAGATACGCAGTATTTT. It codes for CASRQPASTDTQYF.

This clonotype was counted between two and nine times. The V gene is TRBV12-3 or TRBV12-4, the J gene TRBJ1-5, with D possibly being TRBD1 (5 bases). Trimming shortened V by 3 bases and J by 8 bases, and 14 bases separated the two germline ends. The CDR3 contains 14 residues. CDR3 coding DNA: TGTGCCAGCAGTTTTGGGCAGGGAGGGGAGCCCCAGCATTTT. It is translated as CASSFGQGGEPQHF.

Turning to this clonotype: A read error may be the cause here, since a much bigger clone is one base away. V is TRBV20-1 and J is TRBJ2-1, with TRBD2 matching over 11 bases. V was clipped by 3 bases and J by 4 bases; unmatched bases: 2. Germline lookup yields CDR1 DFQATT and CDR2 SNEGSKA (reference sequence). The CDR3 extends over 14 amino acids. CDR3: CSARWTSGYNEQFF. In nucleotides, the CDR3 is TGCAGTGCTAGGTGGACTAGCGGGTACAATGAGCAGTTCTTC.

The V gene is TRBV9, the J gene TRBJ2-5; 7 positions agree with TRBD2. Trimming took 0 bases from V and 5 from J; bases not matched to a gene: 1. Germline V lookup: CDR1 SGDLS, CDR2 YYNGEE. This CDR3 spans 13 amino acids. The CDR3 region is CASSVEAGETQYF. As DNA, the CDR3 is TGTGCCAGCAGCGTAGAAGCGGGGGAGACCCAGTACTTC.

With regard to this clonotype: At one end the junction does not follow the germline gene, possibly because of a read error. The chain uses TRBV5-5 and TRBJ2-2, with D maybe TRBD2 (5 bases). This CDR3 contains 16 residues. Germline CDR1 SGHKS, CDR2 YYEKEE (reference sequence). The CDR3 DNA is TGTGCCAGCAGCACTTCTGCTAGACTTTCCACCGGGGAGCTATTTTTT. Translated, it gives CASSTSARLSTGELFF.

In the case of this clonotype: This could be a read error, since a much larger clone is one nucleotide away. The chain uses TRBV27 and TRBJ2-4; D unclear. CDR1 is MNHEY, CDR2 SMNVEV, per germline (reference sequence). The CDR3 has 12 amino acids. CDR3 sequence: CTSLKLTNIQYF. The CDR3 coding sequence is TGTACCAGCCTAAAGTTGACAAACATTCAGTACTTC.

This clonotype came up many times. This chain links TRBV5-6 with TRBJ1-5, with a possible D match to TRBD1 (6 bases). This CDR3 contains 16 residues. Trimming removed 4 bases at V and 3 bases at J, with 17 bases between. The germline V gene has CDR1 SGHDT and CDR2 YYEEEE. CDR3 loop: CASSESGVVANQPQHF. The DNA for the CDR3 is TGTGCCAGCAGCGAATCAGGGGTCGTCGCCAATCAGCCCCAGCATTTT.

This clonotype appeared many times. J is TRBJ1-2 and V is TRBV7-2; D is unclear. The CDR3 extends over 13 amino acids. V lost 4 bases and J 7 bases, leaving 13 bases between the germline ends. Germline-derived CDR1 and CDR2 are SGHTA and FQGNSA. This CDR3 is CASSSYKGSGYTF. The CDR3 bases are TGTGCCAGCAGCTCATACAAGGGCTCTGGCTACACCTTC.

This clonotype has just a few counts. The J gene is TRBJ1-5, the V gene TRBV20-1; tentative D call: TRBD1 (5 bases). V was shortened by 0 bases and J by 3 bases, with 15 bases between the two germline ends. There are 16 residues in the CDR3. Germline CDR1 is DFQATT and CDR2 is SNEGSKA (reference sequence). CDR3 in amino acids: CSARDPGGTYNQPQHF. Here the CDR3 DNA reads TGCAGTGCTAGAGATCCTGGGGGTACCTACAATCAGCCCCAGCATTTT.

This clonotype rates as medium-sized. The CDR3 bases are TGCGCCAGCAGCTCGGCAGGGACGAACTATGGCTACACCTTC. This gives the protein CASSSAGTNYGYTF. V gene TRBV5-1 combines with J gene TRBJ1-2; weak D call: TRBD1 (5 bases). The germline V gene encodes CDR1 SGHRS and CDR2 YFSETQ. The CDR3 runs to 14 residues. V lost 3 bases and J lost 2, with 11 bases in between.

This clonotype was counted at least ten times. CDR3 in DNA: TGTGCCAGCAGTACCCCGGGGGGGACCCAGTACTTC. This codes for CASSTPGGTQYF. The genes are TRBV12-3 or TRBV12-4 and TRBJ2-5; 7 bases are shared with TRBD2. V lost 5 bases to trimming and J lost 7 bases; unmatched junction nucleotides: 4. CDR3 length equals 12 residues.

The chain has TRBV11-3 and TRBJ2-1; 12 bases are shared with TRBD2. Germline loops: CDR1 SGHNT, CDR2 YENEEA. The CDR3 is 15 amino acids. J gave up 7 bases and V 8 bases, and 9 bases lay outside the gene matches. The DNA of the CDR3 is TGTGCCAGCGGATTGACTAGCGGGGGCCTTAATGAGCAGTTCTTC. This sequence encodes CASGLTSGGLNEQFF.

Many counts were recorded for this clonotype. This chain uses TRBV5-4 with TRBJ2-1; 9 bases match TRBD1. CDR1 is SGHNT, CDR2 YYREEE, per germline (reference sequence). This CDR3 comprises 16 residues. The junction had 9 bases not matched to a gene; V was cut back by 4 bases and J by 4 bases. CDR3 in amino acids: CASSPRGTGLYNEQFF. The CDR3 DNA reads TGTGCCAGCAGCCCGCGCGGGACAGGGCTATACAATGAGCAGTTCTTC.

V is TRBV6-4 and J is TRBJ2-1, with D perhaps TRBD2 (6 bases). The CDR3 runs 14 residues. The germline CDR1 and CDR2 sequences are MRHNA and SNTAGT. The V end lost 4 bases, the J end lost 4 bases, and 11 bases lay between the germline ends. CDR3 region: CASSVVAGYNEQFF. The CDR3 DNA sequence: TGTGCCAGCAGTGTCGTGGCGGGGTACAATGAGCAGTTCTTC.

In regard to this clonotype: Lacking the conserved final phenylalanine or tryptophan, this CDR3 likely reflects a read error. DNA of the CDR3: TGCGCCAGCAGCTTGGGTAGCGGCCAAGAGACACAGTACATC. This gives the protein CASSLGSGQETQYI. The chain recombines TRBV5-1 with TRBJ2-5; the D gene is possibly TRBD2 (6 bases). The CDR3 runs 14 residues. Germline-derived CDR1 and CDR2 are SGHRS and YFSETQ.

In regard to this clonotype: A single base separates this from a much larger clone, so it may be a read error. This CDR3 is missing its conserved last phenylalanine or tryptophan, likely due to a read error. This sequence joins TRBV5-1 and TRBJ2-5; 7 positions agree with TRBD1. The CDR3 is 17 residues long. Trimming cost V 0 bases and J 3 bases; bases outside gene matches: 11. Germline V gene data show CDR1 as SGHRS and CDR2 as YFSETQ. The CDR3 here is CASSLALGRGTKETQYL. As DNA, the CDR3 is TGCGCCAGCAGCTTGGCCTTGGGCAGGGGGACGAAAGAGACCCAGTACTTA.

This clonotype was detected ten times or more. The genes are TRBV10-3 and TRBJ2-2; D gene unclear. CDR3 length: 13 residues. V lost 2 bases to trimming and J lost 1 base, with 2 bases between them. Germline V gene data show CDR1 as ENHRY and CDR2 as SYGVKD. The CDR3 region has the DNA TGTGCCATCAGTGAGAGGAACACCGGGGAGCTGTTTTTT. Its translation is CAISERNTGELFF.

This clonotype was seen repeatedly, ten times or more. The chain links TRBV7-9 to TRBJ2-7, with D possibly matching TRBD2 (5 bases). Germline V lookup: CDR1 SEHNR, CDR2 FQNEAQ (reference sequence). With 5 bases removed from V and 5 bases from J, the gap between germline ends came to 10 bases. This CDR3 has 12 amino acids. The CDR3 protein is CASSPEGHEQYF. CDR3 sequence (DNA): TGTGCCAGCAGCCCCGAGGGCCACGAGCAGTACTTC.

This clonotype was seen repeatedly, ten times or more. This chain links TRBV20-1 with TRBJ2-1, with TRBD2 matching over 8 bases. The V segment lost 6 bases and the J segment 4 bases; nucleotides outside the gene matches: 8. The CDR3 sequence is 14 residues long. CDR1 DFQATT and CDR2 SNEGSKA come from the germline V gene (reference sequence). The CDR3 loop is CSAPISGGYNEQFF. The DNA of the CDR3 is TGCAGTGCCCCCATTTCGGGGGGGTACAATGAGCAGTTCTTC.

In this sample, this clonotype turned up many times. The J gene is TRBJ2-7, the V gene TRBV5-5, with D unresolved. The germline V gene has CDR1 SGHKS and CDR2 YYEKEE (reference sequence). V was pared by 3 bases and J by 2 bases, with 12 bases between. The CDR3 has 14 amino acids. The CDR3: CASSSTGTAYEQYF. Here the CDR3 DNA reads TGTGCCAGCAGCTCGACCGGCACCGCCTACGAGCAGTACTTC.

With regard to this clonotype: This may arise from a read error, as a much more abundant clone is one base away. V is TRBV5-1 and J is TRBJ1-1, with D unresolved. Per germline, CDR1 SGHRS and CDR2 YFSETQ. Deletions cut 4 bases from V and 7 bases from J, with 17 bases between. The CDR3 has 14 amino acids. The CDR3 spells CASSEDHFIYEAFF. The CDR3 DNA follows: TGCGCCAGCAGCGAGGATCATTTTATATATGAAGCTTTCTTT.

This clonotype appeared many times. V is TRBV5-6 and J is TRBJ1-2, with 7 bases fitting TRBD1. This CDR3 has 15 residues. V lost 0 bases and J lost 2; bases outside the gene matches: 4. Germline CDR1 is SGHDT and CDR2 is YYEEEE. CDR3 region: CASSLGDSWNYGYTF. The CDR3 coding sequence is TGTGCCAGCAGCTTGGGGGACAGTTGGAACTATGGCTACACCTTC.